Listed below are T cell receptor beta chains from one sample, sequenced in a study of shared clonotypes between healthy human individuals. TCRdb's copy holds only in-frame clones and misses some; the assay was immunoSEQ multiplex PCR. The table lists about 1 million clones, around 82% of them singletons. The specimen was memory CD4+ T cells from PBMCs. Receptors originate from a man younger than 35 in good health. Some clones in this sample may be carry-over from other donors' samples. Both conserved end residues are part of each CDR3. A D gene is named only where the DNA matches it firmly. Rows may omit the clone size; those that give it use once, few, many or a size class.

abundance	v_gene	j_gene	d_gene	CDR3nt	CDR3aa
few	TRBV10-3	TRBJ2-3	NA	TGTGCCATCAGTGTTCAGGGGCGAGGGTCAGATACGCAGTATTTT	CAISVQGRGSDTQYF
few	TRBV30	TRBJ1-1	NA	TGTGCCTGGAGGAGGGGGTTTACTGAAGCTTTCTTT	CAWRRGFTEAFF
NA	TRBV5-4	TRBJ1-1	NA	TGTGCCAGCAGCTTGCGAAGCGTGAACACTGAAGCTTTCTTT	CASSLRSVNTEAFF
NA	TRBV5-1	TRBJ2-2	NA	TGCGCCAGCAGCTTGGGAAGCGGGAACACCGGGGAGCTGTTTTTT	CASSLGSGNTGELFF
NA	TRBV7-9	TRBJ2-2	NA	TGTGCCAGCAGCTTAGAGGAAAGCCCTACCGGGGAGCTGTTTTTT	CASSLEESPTGELFF
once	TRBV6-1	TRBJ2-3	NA	TGTGCCAGCAGCCACCCTGGCATAACAGATACGCAGTATTTT	CASSHPGITDTQYF
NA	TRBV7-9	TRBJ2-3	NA	TGTGCCAGCAGCTTAGTAGTCCAATGGGGGGCAGGCCACCCCCCCTATTTT	CASSLVVQWGAGHPPYF
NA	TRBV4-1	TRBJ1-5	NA	TGCGCCAGCAGCCAAGAATGGCCAAGCCGAGGGCCCCAGCATTTT	CASSQEWPSRGPQHF
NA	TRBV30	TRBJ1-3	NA	TGTGCCTGGGGGGACGGGTCTGGAAACACCATATATTTT	CAWGDGSGNTIYF
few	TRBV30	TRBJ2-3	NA	TGTGCCTGGAGCCCACGAGATACGCAGTATTTT	CAWSPRDTQYF
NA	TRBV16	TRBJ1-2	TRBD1	TGTGCCAGTATCCAACAGGGGGCTGGCTATGGCTACACCTTC	CASIQQGAGYGYTF
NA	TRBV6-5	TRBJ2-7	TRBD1	TGTGCCAGCAGCCGGGACAGAGTCTACGAGCAGTACTTC	CASSRDRVYEQYF
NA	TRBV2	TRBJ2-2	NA	TGTGCCACCACGGGACTGATTAACACCGGGGAGCTGTTTTTT	CATTGLINTGELFF
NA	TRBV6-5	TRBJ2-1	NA	TGTGCCAGCAGCCTGGGATGGGGGTCCAATGAGCAGTTCTTC	CASSLGWGSNEQFF
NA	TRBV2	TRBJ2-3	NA	TGTGCCAGCAGTGGCGCCGGGGTAGATACGCAGTATTTT	CASSGAGVDTQYF
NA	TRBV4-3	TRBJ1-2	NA	TGCGCCAGCGGGGAAAGGGACAACTATGGCTACACCTTC	CASGERDNYGYTF
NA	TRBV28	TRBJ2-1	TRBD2	TGTGCCAGCCGCGGGATCCGACTAGCCCTCTACAATGAGCAGTTCTTC	CASRGIRLALYNEQFF
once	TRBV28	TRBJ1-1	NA	TGTGCCAGCAGTTCCGCAGAGGCTGGGAGTAACACTGAAGCTTTCTTT	CASSSAEAGSNTEAFF
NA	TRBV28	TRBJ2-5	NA	TGTGCCAGCAGTTCCCTCGCGGGTTTGCGAGAGACCCAGTACTTC	CASSSLAGLRETQYF
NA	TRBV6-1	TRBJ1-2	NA	TGTGCCAGCAGTGATTATTGGCAGGGTGGATATGGCTACACCTTC	CASSDYWQGGYGYTF
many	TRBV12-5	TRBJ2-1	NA	TGTGCTAGTGGTTTGCCTCAGACTGAGCAGTTCTTC	CASGLPQTEQFF
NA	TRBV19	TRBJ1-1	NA	TGTGCCAGTAGTCCGAATGGTCAGGACACTGAAGCTTTCTTT	CASSPNGQDTEAFF
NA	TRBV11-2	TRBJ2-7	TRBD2	TGTGCCAGCAGCCCAGCGGGGGCACGACTTTACTACGAGCAGTACTTC	CASSPAGARLYYEQYF
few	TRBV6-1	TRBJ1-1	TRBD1	TGTGCCAGCAGAGAAGCCGGGACAGGGGGCACTGAAGCTTTCTTT	CASREAGTGGTEAFF
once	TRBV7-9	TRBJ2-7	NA	TGTGCCAGCAGCTCTGGATCAGGGGCCCGCGGGACAGACGAGCAGTACTTC	CASSSGSGARGTDEQYF
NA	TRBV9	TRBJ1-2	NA	TGTGCCAGCAGCATTTCAGGGTACAACTATGGCTACACCTTC	CASSISGYNYGYTF
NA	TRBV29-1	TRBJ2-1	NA	TGCAGCGTTGATGAGGACACATACAATGAGCAGTTCTTC	CSVDEDTYNEQFF
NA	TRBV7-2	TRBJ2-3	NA	TGTGCCAGCAGCCCAGGACAGAGCACAGATACGCAGTATTTT	CASSPGQSTDTQYF
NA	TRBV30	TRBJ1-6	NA	TGTGCCTGGAGGGGAGATGGTTACGATAATTCACCCCTCCACTTT	CAWRGDGYDNSPLHF
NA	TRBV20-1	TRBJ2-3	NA	TGCAGTGCTAGAGATGCGCAGTATTTT	CSARDAQYF
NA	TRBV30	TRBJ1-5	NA	TGTGCCTGGAAAGGGGGGGGCAATCAGCCCCAGCATTTT	CAWKGGGNQPQHF